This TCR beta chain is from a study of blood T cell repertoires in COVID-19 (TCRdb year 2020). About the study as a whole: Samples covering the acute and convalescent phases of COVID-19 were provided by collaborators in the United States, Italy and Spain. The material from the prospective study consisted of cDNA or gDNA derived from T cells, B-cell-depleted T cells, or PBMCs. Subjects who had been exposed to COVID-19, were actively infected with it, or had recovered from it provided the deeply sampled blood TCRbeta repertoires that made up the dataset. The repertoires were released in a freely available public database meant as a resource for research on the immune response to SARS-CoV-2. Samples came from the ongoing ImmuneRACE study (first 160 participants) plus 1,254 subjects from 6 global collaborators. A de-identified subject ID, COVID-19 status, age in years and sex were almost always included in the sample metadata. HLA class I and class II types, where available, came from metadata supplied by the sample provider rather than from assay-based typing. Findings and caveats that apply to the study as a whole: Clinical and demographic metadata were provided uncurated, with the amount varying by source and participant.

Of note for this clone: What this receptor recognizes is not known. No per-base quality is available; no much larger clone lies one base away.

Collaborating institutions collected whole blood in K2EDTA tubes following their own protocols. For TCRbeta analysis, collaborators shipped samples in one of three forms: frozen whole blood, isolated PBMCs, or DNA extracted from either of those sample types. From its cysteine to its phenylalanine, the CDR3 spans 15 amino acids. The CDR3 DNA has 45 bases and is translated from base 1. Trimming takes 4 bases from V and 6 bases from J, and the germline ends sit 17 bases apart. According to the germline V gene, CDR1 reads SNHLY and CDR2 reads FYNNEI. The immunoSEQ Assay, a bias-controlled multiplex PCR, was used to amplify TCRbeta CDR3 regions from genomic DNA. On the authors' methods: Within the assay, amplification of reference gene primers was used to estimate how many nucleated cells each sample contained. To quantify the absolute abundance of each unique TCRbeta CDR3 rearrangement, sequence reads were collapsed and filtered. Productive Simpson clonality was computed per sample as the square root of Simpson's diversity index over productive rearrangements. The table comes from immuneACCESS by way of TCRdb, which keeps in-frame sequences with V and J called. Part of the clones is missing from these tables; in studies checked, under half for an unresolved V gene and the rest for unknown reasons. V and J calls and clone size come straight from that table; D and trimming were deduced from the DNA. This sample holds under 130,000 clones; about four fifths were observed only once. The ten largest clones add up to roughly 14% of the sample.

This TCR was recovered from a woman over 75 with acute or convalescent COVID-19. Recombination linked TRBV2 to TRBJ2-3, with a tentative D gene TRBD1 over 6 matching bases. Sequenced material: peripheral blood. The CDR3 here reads CASSVRTPDSDTQYF. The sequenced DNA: TGTGCCAGCAGTGTTAGGACTCCGGACAGCGATACGCAGTATTTT.